One and the same sample provided the 32 T cell receptor beta chains below, sequenced in a study of post-analysis software for immune sequencing data. General study findings and limits: A handful of TRBV segments were significantly more frequent in patients than in controls. TRBV5-6, TRBV5-1 and TRBV20-1 were among these segments.

Tagging with unique molecular identifiers was a feature of the TCR beta cDNA libraries. TCRdb called the PCR reads again in MiXCR, with one record for every CDR3 protein. This table holds about 460,000 distinct CDR3 sequences, around 40% found once. These TCRs are of unknown antigen specificity. Specimen: blood. The source is a girl aged 5-17 years with multiple sclerosis.

The chain uses TRBV3-1 and TRBJ2-4, with TRBD2 identical over 11 bases. The J call may not be correct, given that the DNA end is closer to TRBJ2-7. The CDR3 spans 18 residues. CDR1 and CDR2 (germline): LGHDT, YNNKEL (reference sequence). The CDR3, as DNA: TGTGCCAGCAGCCTCATCGGTCTAGCGGGAGGACCCACCTACGAGCAGTACTTC. This sequence encodes CASSLIGLAGGPTYEQYF.

This clonotype was detected a few times. The CDR3 DNA sequence: TGCAGCGTTGAAGCGGGAGACACTTACGAGCAGTACTTC. Translation: CSVEAGDTYEQYF. The V call is TRBV29-1, the J call TRBJ2-7, with D possibly matching TRBD2 (6 bases). Trimming shortened V by 1 base and J by 4 bases, and 11 bases separated the two germline ends. Looked up from germline, CDR1 is SQVTM and CDR2 is ANQGSEA. The CDR3 runs 13 residues.

This clonotype was seen a handful of times. The chain uses TRBV12-3 or TRBV12-4 and TRBJ2-1, with TRBD2 matching 13 bases. This CDR3 spans 13 amino acids. Trimming took 5 bases from V and 13 from J; bases not matched to a gene: 5. This CDR3 is CASSTTSGRSQFF. For the CDR3, the DNA is TGTGCCAGCAGTACGACTAGCGGGAGGTCTCAGTTCTTC.

The rearrangement uses TRBV6-2 or TRBV6-3 and TRBJ1-6, with D unresolved. There are 12 residues in the CDR3. V dropped 6 bases and J dropped 8 bases, with 8 bases sitting between them. Germline V gene sequence: CDR1 MNHEY, CDR2 SVGEGT. This CDR3 is CASRRSDSPLHF. For the CDR3, the DNA is TGTGCCAGCAGACGGTCCGATTCACCCCTCCACTTT.

This clonotype showed up just once. This sequence joins TRBV24-1 and TRBJ2-1, with 10 positions matching TRBD2. Looked up from germline, CDR1 is KGHDR and CDR2 is SFDVKD. Trimming cost V 9 bases and J 5 bases; bases outside gene matches: 9. This CDR3 comprises 15 residues. CDR3 region: CATGGLAGANNEQFF. The CDR3 DNA reads as TGTGCCACCGGTGGCCTAGCGGGAGCTAACAATGAGCAGTTCTTC.

This clonotype showed up just once. J is TRBJ2-7 and V is TRBV12-3 or TRBV12-4, with D uncertain. The CDR3 sequence is 11 residues long. Trimming left V 3 bases short and J 7 bases short, with 7 bases between. CDR3 sequence reads: CASSFVEEQYF. DNA for the CDR3: TGTGCCAGCAGTTTCGTGGAAGAGCAGTACTTC.

The chain recombines TRBV5-1 with TRBJ2-5; TRBD2 matches 7 bases. Trimming cost V 0 bases and J 4 bases; bases outside gene matches: 6. The CDR3 contains 15 residues. CDR1 is SGHRS, CDR2 YFSETQ, per germline. DNA of the CDR3: TGCGCCAGCAGCTTGGAGGCGGGAGTCTCAGAGACCCAGTACTTC. Encoded protein: CASSLEAGVSETQYF.

This rearrangement joins TRBV28 to TRBJ2-7, with TRBD2 identical over 7 bases. The CDR3 is 12 amino acids. CDR1 MDHEN and CDR2 SYDVKM come from the germline V gene. The V gene end was trimmed by 4 bases and the J gene end by 9 bases; junction bases not matched to a gene: 6. The CDR3 sequence: CASSSGGSGQYF. As DNA, the CDR3 is TGTGCCAGCAGTTCTGGCGGGAGCGGGCAGTACTTC. Drawing the rest from reference TRBV28 and TRBJ2-7, the complete variable domain is DVKVTQSSRYLVKRTGEKVFLECVQDMDHENMFWYRQDPGLGLRLIYFSYDVKMKEKGDIPEGYSVSREKKERFSLILESASTNQTSMYLCASSSGGSGQYFGPGTRLTVT.

The V and J genes are TRBV28 and TRBJ2-7, with TRBD2 identical over 16 bases. The J call may be wrong; the DNA end is better matched by TRBJ2-5. The CDR3 is 14 amino acids. Germline CDR1 MDHEN, CDR2 SYDVKM. CDR3 loop: CATGTSGRGETQYF. CDR3 nucleotide sequence: TGTGCCACCGGGACTAGCGGGAGGGGAGAGACCCAGTACTTC.

The chain uses TRBV29-1 and TRBJ1-1; TRBD1 matches 8 bases. This CDR3 is built from 14 residues. Germline V gene data show CDR1 as SQVTM and CDR2 as ANQGSEA. V shed 6 bases and J 6 bases; nucleotides not matched to a gene: 12. The chain's CDR3 is CSVRPGGRIAEAFF. CDR3 coding DNA: TGCAGCGTCCGGCCAGGGGGCCGTATCGCTGAAGCTTTCTTT.

The chain joins TRBV7-3 to TRBJ2-1; 7 bases align to TRBD2. CDR1 and CDR2 from the germline V gene are SGHTA and FQGTGA. This CDR3 has 13 amino acids. With 2 bases clipped from V and 8 bases from J, the junction kept 3 bases outside the gene matches. The CDR3 sequence is CASSLWGGDEQFF. CDR3 sequence (DNA): TGTGCCAGCAGCTTATGGGGGGGGGATGAGCAGTTCTTC.

The chain employs TRBV6-2 or TRBV6-3 and TRBJ2-1; D not certain. Trimming took 7 bases from V and 3 from J, leaving 13 bases between them. The length of the CDR3 is 14 residues. The germline V gene has CDR1 MNHEY and CDR2 SVGEGT. CDR3 loop: CASNLDEGYNEQFF. The CDR3 DNA follows: TGTGCCAGCAACTTAGACGAAGGCTACAATGAGCAGTTCTTC.

This clonotype was recorded once. The chain uses TRBV11-2 and TRBJ2-1; 7 positions agree with TRBD1. This CDR3 is built from 15 residues. V lost 4 bases to trimming and J lost 5 bases; unmatched junction nucleotides: 8. The germline gives CDR1 SGHAT, CDR2 FQNNGV. The CDR3 sequence: CASSSWGQPNNEQFF. CDR3 nucleotide sequence: TGTGCCAGCAGCTCCTGGGGACAGCCTAACAATGAGCAGTTCTTC.

This chain links TRBV20-1 with TRBJ2-4; TRBD2 matches 9 bases. The V gene end was trimmed by 2 bases and the J gene end by 7 bases; junction bases not matched to a gene: 3. Per the germline V gene, CDR1 is DFQATT and CDR2 is SNEGSKA (reference sequence). This CDR3 has 13 amino acids. The CDR3 nucleotides read TGCAGTGCTAGAATTAGCGGGAGTAACATTCAGTACTTC. This codes for CSARISGSNIQYF.

The gene calls are TRBV24-1 and TRBJ2-3, with unresolved D. The CDR3 length is 12 residues. Germline V CDR1 and CDR2: KGHDR, SFDVKD. Trimming stripped 3 bases from V and 5 bases from J, with 5 bases between. For the CDR3, the DNA is TGTGCCACCAGTGATAGGGAAGATACGCAGTATTTT. Protein sequence: CATSDREDTQYF.

V gene TRBV7-9 combines with J gene TRBJ1-2; D is ambiguous. CDR3 length equals 14 residues. V lost 5 bases to trimming and J lost 2 bases, with 12 bases between them. Germline loops: CDR1 SEHNR, CDR2 FQNEAQ (reference sequence). DNA of the CDR3: TGTGCCAGCAGCAAAACCGATCGGAACTATGGCTACACCTTC. This gives the protein CASSKTDRNYGYTF.

This clonotype was counted only a few times. This chain connects TRBV27 to TRBJ1-5; 9 bases are shared with TRBD1. This CDR3 contains 15 residues. Germline CDR1 is MNHEY and CDR2 is SMNVEV (reference sequence). The junction had 6 bases not matched to a gene; V was cut back by 2 bases and J by 7 bases. The CDR3 region is CASSLEGQGLQPQHF. In DNA form, the CDR3 reads TGTGCCAGCAGTTTAGAGGGACAGGGCTTGCAGCCCCAGCATTTT.

This rearrangement joins TRBV7-9 to TRBJ2-5, with TRBD1 identical over 7 bases. CDR3 length: 15 residues. In germline, CDR1 is SEHNR, CDR2 FQNEAQ (reference sequence). V gave up 1 base and J gave up 11 bases; unmatched junction bases: 13. The CDR3 sequence is CASSLDSRTGVGQYF. CDR3 in DNA: TGTGCCAGCAGCTTAGATTCTAGGACAGGCGTCGGGCAGTACTTC.

The chain recombines TRBV10-3 with TRBJ1-2, with D tentatively TRBD1 (6 bases). The CDR3 spans 13 residues. The germline V gene has CDR1 ENHRY and CDR2 SYGVKD. V gave up 6 bases and J gave up 7 bases, with 15 bases separating them. In DNA, the CDR3 is TGTGCCATCAGCTCGGACAGAGAAGGTGGCTACACCTTC. It translates to CAISSDREGGYTF.

The V and J genes are TRBV5-6 and TRBJ1-5, with D perhaps matching TRBD1 (6 bases). This CDR3 has 12 residues. V gave up 4 bases and J gave up 13 bases, with 15 bases separating them. Germline V lookup: CDR1 SGHDT, CDR2 YYEEEE. Here the CDR3 DNA reads TGTGCCAGCAGCAAAACTGGACAGCGGCAGCATTTT. Protein product: CASSKTGQRQHF. Full variable domain (outside the CDR3, taken from reference TRBV5-6 and TRBJ1-5): DAGVTQSPTHLIKTRGQQVTLRCSPKSGHDTVSWYQQALGQGPQFIFQYYEEEERQRGNFPDRFSGHQFPNYSSELNVNALLLGDSALYLCASSKTGQRQHFGDGTRLSIL.

This clonotype occurred a few times. The rearrangement joins TRBV20-1 to TRBJ2-5; no clear D. The germline gives CDR1 DFQATT, CDR2 SNEGSKA (reference sequence). This CDR3 region has 10 residues. V was pared by 2 bases and J by 5 bases, with 3 bases between. The CDR3 protein is CSARYETQYF. The CDR3 nucleotides are TGCAGTGCTAGATACGAGACCCAGTACTTC.

The chain joins TRBV4-1 to TRBJ2-1; 13 bases agree with TRBD2. The CDR3 length is 19 residues. CDR1 and CDR2 (germline): MGHRA, YSYEKL. V trimming: 3 bases; J trimming: 3 bases; junction bases outside the gene matches: 11. CDR3 sequence reads: CASSHLPGLAGVNYNEQFF. The CDR3 nucleotides are TGCGCCAGCAGCCACCTGCCCGGACTAGCGGGAGTGAACTACAATGAGCAGTTCTTC.

About this clonotype itself: Without the conserved terminal phenylalanine or tryptophan, this CDR3 likely stems from a read error. The chain has TRBV7-2 and TRBJ2-1; 9 bases match TRBD2. This CDR3 comprises 17 residues. V gave up 7 bases and J gave up 7 bases; unmatched junction bases: 17. Germline CDR1 and CDR2: SGHTA and FQGNSA. The CDR3, as DNA: TGTGCCAGCACCCCTAGGGGGGGCGGGAGGGCCTTGAATGAGCAGTTCTCC. Amino acids: CASTPRGGGRALNEQFS.

The rearrangement uses TRBV4-1 and TRBJ1-4; D is unresolved. Germline CDR1 reads MGHRA; CDR2 reads YSYEKL. This CDR3 has 15 residues. V lost 0 bases to trimming and J lost 2 bases, with 7 bases between them. CDR3 residues: CASSQEIWTNEKLFF. The CDR3, as DNA: TGCGCCAGCAGCCAAGAAATTTGGACTAATGAAAAACTGTTTTTT.

The gene calls are TRBV7-2 and TRBJ1-2; D not resolved. This CDR3 has 14 amino acids. The V and J ends lost 1 base and 4 bases respectively, with 10 bases between them. Germline values: CDR1 SGHTA, CDR2 FQGNSA. The CDR3 reads CASSLGPTSYGYTF. DNA of the CDR3: TGTGCCAGCAGCTTAGGGCCCACTAGCTATGGCTACACCTTC. The whole variable domain, filled in from reference TRBV7-2 and TRBJ1-2, reads GAGVSQSPSNKVTEKGKDVELRCDPISGHTALYWYRQSLGQGLEFLIYFQGNSAPDKSGLPSDRFSAERTGGSVSTLTIQRTQQEDSAVYLCASSLGPTSYGYTFGSGTRLTVV.

This clonotype has at least ten counts. The CDR3, as DNA: TGTGCCAGCAGCCCACAGAACGATGGCTACACCTTC. The encoded protein is CASSPQNDGYTF. The V gene is TRBV13, the J gene TRBJ1-2, with D uncertain. The V and J ends lost 5 bases and 6 bases respectively, with 10 bases between them. This CDR3 is 12 amino acids long. CDR1 PRHDT and CDR2 FYEKMQ come from the germline V gene (reference sequence).

The chain joins TRBV9 to TRBJ2-2, with D tentatively TRBD1 (6 bases). CDR1 is SGDLS, CDR2 YYNGEE, per germline. CDR3 length: 15 residues. Trimming removed 0 bases at V and 7 bases at J, with 13 bases between. The CDR3 loop reads CASSVDRVAGGELFF. The DNA of the CDR3 is TGTGCCAGCAGCGTAGACAGGGTAGCAGGCGGGGAGCTGTTTTTT.

This clonotype showed up just once. This rearrangement joins TRBV6-5 to TRBJ1-1; TRBD1 might be the D (6 bases). The CDR3 covers 15 residues. V gave up 4 bases and J gave up 3 bases, with 15 bases separating them. CDR1 MNHEY and CDR2 SVGAGI come from the germline V gene. CDR3 amino acids: CASSFKNREDTEAFF. The CDR3 nucleotides read TGTGCCAGCAGTTTCAAGAACAGGGAGGACACTGAAGCTTTCTTT.

CDR3 bases: TGCAGCGTTGAAGACCGAAGCTTGGGTTACGAGCAGTACTTC. It specifies CSVEDRSLGYEQYF. V usage is TRBV29-1 and J usage is TRBJ2-7; D uncertain. V was trimmed by 0 bases and J by 4 bases, leaving 13 bases between them. The CDR3 has 14 amino acids. Per the germline V gene, CDR1 is SQVTM and CDR2 is ANQGSEA.

This clonotype was picked up a small number of times. The rearrangement uses TRBV20-1 and TRBJ1-2, with TRBD1 as a possible D gene (6 bases). The CDR3 length is 13 residues. From germline, CDR1 is DFQATT and CDR2 SNEGSKA (reference sequence). V lost 6 bases to trimming and J lost 2 bases, with 13 bases between them. CDR3 DNA sequence: TGCAGTGCCAGCTCAGGGGAAAACTATGGCTACACCTTC. It codes for CSASSGENYGYTF.

The chain links TRBV7-2 to TRBJ2-7, with D unresolved. The CDR3 is 14 amino acids. Deletions cut 4 bases from V and 3 bases from J, with 13 bases between. In germline, CDR1 is SGHTA, CDR2 FQGNSA. The CDR3 bases are TGTGCCAGCAGCTCCGTCGCTGACGGCTACGAGCAGTACTTC. Translation: CASSSVADGYEQYF.

This clonotype was counted a few times. The V and J genes are TRBV29-1 and TRBJ2-7; D not resolved. The CDR3 is 15 residues long. Germline values: CDR1 SQVTM, CDR2 ANQGSEA. The germline V and J ends were trimmed by 7 bases and 2 bases, with 21 bases remaining between them. CDR3 DNA sequence: TGCAGCGCCAAGACGTCCCGACTCGACCCCTACGAGCAGTACTTC. Translating it yields CSAKTSRLDPYEQYF.